These 12 T cell receptor beta chains were all obtained from the same sample, sequenced in a study of cytomegalovirus exposure and HLA in healthy donors. The PCR employed 60 Vbeta primers together with 13 Jbeta primers. Profiled with immunoSEQ multiplex PCR; TCRdb holds only in-frame clones, not every one. Among 240,000 or so clones listed, 82% were seen once. Sequenced input: PBMCs. Every receptor here comes from a woman between 35 and 50 years old in good health and CMV-seropositive.

This clone appeared once. The gene calls are TRBV7-2 and TRBJ1-5; D possibly corresponds to TRBD1 (5 bases). The CDR3 has 14 residues. Germline V gene lookup returns CDR1 SGHTA and CDR2 FQGNSA. V lost 4 bases and J lost 2, with 9 bases in between. The CDR3 nucleotides read TGTGCCAGCAGCTCATTAGGGGGCAATCAGCCCCAGCATTTT. Translating gives CASSSLGGNQPQHF.

This chain uses TRBV9 with TRBJ2-1, with 14 bases fitting TRBD2. Germline CDR1 reads SGDLS; CDR2 reads YYNGEE. The ends lost 4 bases at V and 9 bases at J; junction bases unmatched: 3. This CDR3 has 14 residues. CDR3 sequence (DNA): TGTGCCAGCAGCAGGGGACTAGCGGGAGTTGAGCAGTTCTTC. As protein: CASSRGLAGVEQFF.

CDR3 bases: TGTGCCACCGCCACTGTTAACTATGGCTACACCTTC. Its protein product is CATATVNYGYTF. The gene calls are TRBV19 and TRBJ1-2; D is undetermined. The germline CDR1 and CDR2 sequences are LNHDA and SQIVND (reference sequence). The CDR3 length is 12 residues. The V and J ends lost 10 bases and 1 base respectively, with 10 bases between them.

Here the CDR3 reads CASGERSNQPQHF. CDR3 bases: TGTGCCTCTGGGGAGAGGAGCAATCAGCCCCAGCATTTT. V usage is TRBV6-1 and J usage is TRBJ1-5; no clear D gene. The CDR3 covers 13 residues. The germline V gene encodes CDR1 MNHNS and CDR2 SASEGT. V was shortened by 11 bases and J by 1 base, with 12 bases between the two germline ends.

This clone was counted many times. The chain employs TRBV7-9 and TRBJ1-5; TRBD1 matches at 8 bases. This CDR3 is 17 amino acids long. Trimming removed 1 base from V and 3 bases from J; junction bases left unmatched: 8. Germline loops: CDR1 SEHNR, CDR2 FQNEAQ (reference sequence). The CDR3 sequence is CASSLGLDRGNNQPQHF. The CDR3 nucleotides are TGTGCCAGCAGCTTAGGTCTTGACAGGGGCAACAATCAGCCCCAGCATTTT.

The V call is TRBV30, the J call TRBJ1-2; 9 bases line up with TRBD1. V lost 3 bases and J lost 4; bases outside the gene matches: 9. Germline CDR1 GTSNPN, CDR2 SVGIG (reference sequence). The CDR3 consists of 15 residues. CDR3 nucleotides: TGTGCCTGGAGCCCGCCGGGACAGGGAATCTATGGCTACACCTTC. Encoded protein: CAWSPPGQGIYGYTF.

The rearrangement uses TRBV19 and TRBJ1-1; D perhaps matches TRBD1 (5 bases). Trimming removed 0 bases from V and 3 bases from J, with 5 bases in between. The CDR3 extends over 13 amino acids. Germline CDR1 and CDR2: LNHDA and SQIVND (reference sequence). Here the CDR3 DNA reads TGTGCCAGTAGTATAGACAGGGACACTGAAGCTTTCTTT. It encodes CASSIDRDTEAFF.

The chain has TRBV9 and TRBJ1-3; tentatively, D is TRBD1 (5 bases). Trimming pared 0 bases from V and 3 bases from J, leaving 10 bases between. CDR3 length: 15 residues. The germline gives CDR1 SGDLS, CDR2 YYNGEE. Here the CDR3 reads CASSVGTTYGNTIYF. The CDR3 DNA reads TGTGCCAGCAGCGTAGGGACAACATATGGAAACACCATATATTTT.

The chain has TRBV9 and TRBJ2-5; 8 nucleotides agree with TRBD2. This CDR3 has 14 amino acids. Germline CDR1 is SGDLS and CDR2 is YYNGEE. Losses at the gene ends were 2 bases for V and 1 base for J; bases not matched to a gene: 1. CDR3 DNA: TGTGCCAGCAGCGTCGGGACTAGCCAAGAGACCCAGTACTTC. This gives the protein CASSVGTSQETQYF.

The chain employs TRBV4-3 and TRBJ1-2; 8 bases are shared with TRBD1. The CDR3 loop spans 18 amino acids. The J segment lost 4 bases and the V segment lost 2 bases, leaving 15 bases of the junction unmatched. Per the germline V gene, CDR1 is LGHNA and CDR2 is YSLEER. The CDR3, as DNA: TGCGCCAGCAGCCAAAGCACCTCGGGGACAGGAAAGATCTATGGCTACACCTTC. Translating it yields CASSQSTSGTGKIYGYTF.

In DNA, the CDR3 is TGTGCCAGTAGTATGCTAGGGACAGGTACCTACGAGCAGTACTTC. Its protein is CASSMLGTGTYEQYF. This chain joins TRBV19 and TRBJ2-5, with 8 bases lining up with TRBD1. The J call may not be correct, given that the DNA end is closer to TRBJ2-7. The CDR3 extends over 15 amino acids. Germline lookup yields CDR1 LNHDA and CDR2 SQIVND (reference sequence).

This chain joins TRBV7-9 and TRBJ1-6, with D maybe TRBD1 (5 bases). Germline CDR1 SEHNR, CDR2 FQNEAQ (reference sequence). The CDR3 is 14 amino acids. Trimming took 3 bases from V and 7 from J, leaving 10 bases between them. CDR3 protein: CASSLTTDNSPLHF. The CDR3 DNA sequence: TGTGCCAGCAGCTTGACGACAGACAATTCACCCCTCCACTTT.